Following are 16 T cell receptor beta chains from one sample sequenced in a study of T cell responses to AZD1222 COVID-19 vaccine. TCRdb's copy holds only in-frame clones and misses some; the assay was immunoSEQ multiplex PCR. The sample shows around 130,000 clones, around 89% of them seen only once. The material sequenced was peripheral blood, taken 28 days after the second AZD1222 dose. The receptors here all came from an adult who received the AZD1222 COVID-19 vaccine.

V usage is TRBV19 and J usage is TRBJ1-5; the D gene is possibly TRBD1 (5 bases). The CDR3 has 14 residues. Trimming pared 5 bases from V and 0 bases from J, leaving 8 bases between. The germline V gene encodes CDR1 LNHDA and CDR2 SQIVND (reference sequence). In nucleotides, the CDR3 is TGTGCCAGTAGTTACAGGACTAGCAATCAGCCCCAGCATTTT. Residues: CASSYRTSNQPQHF.

This clone was counted between two and nine times. The chain couples TRBV21-1 to TRBJ1-5. TRBV21-1 is a listed pseudogene. The CDR3 is 17 amino acids. The CDR3 DNA sequence: TGTGCCAGCAGCCGGGGGGGGCAGGCACATAGCAATCAGCCCCAGCATTTT. Translated: CASSRGGQAHSNQPQHF.

The chain uses TRBV27 and TRBJ2-2; D might be TRBD1 or TRBD2, each matching 5 bases. This CDR3 has 16 residues. The germline V gene has CDR1 MNHEY and CDR2 SMNVEV (reference sequence). Between the trimmed V and J ends, which lost 1 base and 0 bases, there was a span of 9 bases. DNA of the CDR3: TGTGCCAGCAGTTTATGGGGGACGGCGAACACCGGGGAGCTGTTTTTT. Translation gives CASSLWGTANTGELFF.

This clone appeared once. The gene calls are TRBV19 and TRBJ1-1; D is unresolved. The CDR3 is 13 residues long. From germline, CDR1 is LNHDA and CDR2 SQIVND (reference sequence). The V gene lost 7 bases and the J gene lost 4 bases, with 13 bases spanning the gap. The DNA for the CDR3 is TGTGCCAGTATCCCTAGCGGGGTCACTGAAGCTTTCTTT. Its protein is CASIPSGVTEAFF. Full variable domain (rest looked up from reference TRBV19 and TRBJ1-1): DGGITQSPKYLFRKEGQNVTLSCEQNLNHDAMYWYRQDPGQGLRLIYYSQIVNDFQKGDIAEGYSVSREKKESFPLTVTSAQKNPTAFYLCASIPSGVTEAFFGQGTRLTVV.

This sequence joins TRBV11-2 and TRBJ2-5, with TRBD2 matching over 10 bases. From germline, CDR1 is SGHAT and CDR2 FQNNGV. Trimming cost V 2 bases and J 5 bases; bases outside gene matches: 5. The CDR3 extends over 15 amino acids. Here the CDR3 reads CASSLWLAGVETQYF. The CDR3 DNA reads TGTGCCAGCAGCTTATGGCTAGCGGGAGTGGAGACCCAGTACTTC.

The chain has TRBV2 and TRBJ1-2; 9 nucleotides match TRBD1. Germline V CDR1 and CDR2: SNHLY, FYNNEI. V gave up 6 bases and J gave up 4 bases; unmatched junction bases: 9. This CDR3 is 15 amino acids long. The CDR3 region has the DNA TGTGCCAGCAGCTCGGGACAGGGAGCTCGCTATGGCTACACCTTC. It codes for CASSSGQGARYGYTF.

The gene calls are TRBV4-3 and TRBJ1-2; TRBD1 matches 7 bases. The CDR3 consists of 15 residues. J lost 4 bases, V lost 0 bases, and 5 bases had no gene match. The V gene's germline CDR1 is LGHNA and CDR2 YSLEER. This CDR3 reads CASSQDPGQSYGYTF. The CDR3, as DNA: TGCGCCAGCAGCCAAGATCCGGGACAGAGCTATGGCTACACCTTC.

The chain employs TRBV5-1 and TRBJ2-1; D gene uncertain. Germline lookup yields CDR1 SGHRS and CDR2 YFSETQ. V dropped 0 bases and J dropped 2 bases, with 9 bases sitting between them. CDR3 length: 15 residues. The CDR3 DNA reads as TGCGCCAGCAGCTTGGGTGGGGTCACCTACAATGAGCAGTTCTTC. Its protein is CASSLGGVTYNEQFF.

V and J are TRBV5-6 and TRBJ2-5, with 9 bases lining up with TRBD1. The CDR3 is 18 amino acids. The ends lost 5 bases at V and 5 bases at J; junction bases unmatched: 19. The V gene's germline CDR1 is SGHDT and CDR2 YYEEEE. The CDR3 region is CASRIGYRDRDLAETQYF. Here the CDR3 DNA reads TGTGCCAGCAGGATTGGCTACCGGGACAGGGACCTGGCGGAGACCCAGTACTTC.

This sequence joins TRBV7-6 and TRBJ2-5; D may correspond to TRBD1 or TRBD2 (6 bases each). Per the germline V gene, CDR1 is SGHVS and CDR2 is FNYEAQ. Trimming cost V 1 base and J 2 bases, with 14 bases left between them. The CDR3 has 16 amino acids. The CDR3, as DNA: TGTGCCAGCAGCTTAGGGGGGCGGGATGCTCAAGAGACCCAGTACTTC. It codes for CASSLGGRDAQETQYF.

J is TRBJ1-1 and V is TRBV7-9; 7 nucleotides match TRBD1. The CDR3 runs to 13 residues. Germline loops: CDR1 SEHNR, CDR2 FQNEAQ (reference sequence). V was pared by 3 bases and J by 3 bases, with 1 base of the junction left unmatched. The CDR3 is CASSFDRDTEAFF. Written as DNA, the CDR3 is TGTGCCAGCAGCTTCGACAGGGACACTGAAGCTTTCTTT. The variable domain in full, completed from reference TRBV7-9 and TRBJ1-1, reads DTGVSQNPRHKITKRGQNVTFRCDPISEHNRLYWYRQTLGQGPEFLTYFQNEAQLEKSRLLSDRFSAERPKGSFSTLEIQRTEQGDSAMYLCASSFDRDTEAFFGQGTRLTVV.

The rearrangement uses TRBV4-2 and TRBJ2-7; maybe TRBD2 (7 bases). This CDR3 is 16 amino acids long. Trimming cost V 1 base and J 0 bases, with 13 bases left between them. The germline V gene has CDR1 LGHNA and CDR2 YNFKEQ. CDR3 protein: CASSQGEGGSSYEQYF. The CDR3 region has the DNA TGTGCCAGCAGCCAAGGGGAGGGGGGGAGCTCCTACGAGCAGTACTTC.

This sequence joins TRBV5-6 and TRBJ2-1; the match to TRBD2 covers 8 bases. CDR1 is SGHDT and CDR2 is YYEEEE in the germline V gene. V was pared by 4 bases and J by 9 bases, with 9 bases of the junction left unmatched. This CDR3 has 14 residues. CDR3 nucleotides: TGTGCCAGCAGCGGTGGGGGCGGGAGGATTGAGCAGTTCTTC. Its protein product is CASSGGGGRIEQFF. Supplemented by reference TRBV5-6 and TRBJ2-1, the full variable domain reads DAGVTQSPTHLIKTRGQQVTLRCSPKSGHDTVSWYQQALGQGPQFIFQYYEEEERQRGNFPDRFSGHQFPNYSSELNVNALLLGDSALYLCASSGGGGRIEQFFGPGTRLTVL.

The chain recombines TRBV10-1 with TRBJ2-1; 7 bases line up with TRBD2. There are 11 residues in the CDR3. Germline trimming cut 6 bases from V and 8 bases from J; bases unmatched to any gene: 1. CDR1 is WNHNN, CDR2 SYGVQD, per germline (reference sequence). The CDR3 bases are TGCGCCAGCAGCGGGGGGTATGAGCAGTTCTTC. This translates into CASSGGYEQFF.

V gene TRBV9 combines with J gene TRBJ2-3, with TRBD2 as a possible D gene (5 bases). The CDR3 has 14 residues. V lost 4 bases and J lost 8, with 17 bases in between. Germline loops: CDR1 SGDLS, CDR2 YYNGEE. The chain's CDR3 is CASSRILSRGTQYF. The CDR3 DNA reads TGTGCCAGCAGCAGAATCCTAAGTCGGGGTACGCAGTATTTT. Complete variable domain (other parts from reference TRBV9 and TRBJ2-3): DSGVTQTPKHLITATGQRVTLRCSPRSGDLSVYWYQQSLDQGLQFLIQYYNGEERAKGNILERFSAQQFPDLHSELNLSSLELGDSALYFCASSRILSRGTQYFGPGTRLTVL.

The rearrangement uses TRBV4-1 and TRBJ1-1; TRBD1 matches at 7 bases. The CDR3 extends over 15 amino acids. The germline V gene has CDR1 MGHRA and CDR2 YSYEKL. With V trimmed by 6 bases and J by 2 bases, 9 bases remained unmatched. CDR3 region: CASRYRDSDNTEAFF. Written as DNA, the CDR3 is TGCGCCAGCAGGTACAGGGACAGCGATAACACTGAAGCTTTCTTT.